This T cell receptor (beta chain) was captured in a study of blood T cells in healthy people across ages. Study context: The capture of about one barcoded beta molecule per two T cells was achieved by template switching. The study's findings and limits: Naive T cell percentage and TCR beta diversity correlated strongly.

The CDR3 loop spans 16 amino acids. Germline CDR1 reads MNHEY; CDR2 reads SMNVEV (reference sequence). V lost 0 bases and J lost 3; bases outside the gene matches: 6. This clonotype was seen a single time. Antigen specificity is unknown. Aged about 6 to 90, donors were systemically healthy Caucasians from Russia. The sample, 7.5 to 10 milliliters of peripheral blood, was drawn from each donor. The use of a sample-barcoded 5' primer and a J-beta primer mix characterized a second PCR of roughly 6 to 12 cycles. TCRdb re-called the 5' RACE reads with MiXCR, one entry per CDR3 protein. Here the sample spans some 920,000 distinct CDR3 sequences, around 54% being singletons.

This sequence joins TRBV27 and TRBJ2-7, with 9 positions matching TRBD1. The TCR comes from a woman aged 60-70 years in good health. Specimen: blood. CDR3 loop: CASSLSFGDRDYEQYF. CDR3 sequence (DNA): TGTGCCAGCAGTTTATCTTTCGGGGACAGGGACTACGAGCAGTACTTC.